These T cell receptor beta chains were read from a single sample in a study of control samples from healthy donors and cancer patients. Produced via immunoSEQ multiplex PCR; TCRdb's table is partial and in-frame only. Counted here are some 150,000 clones, 93% occurring once; the ten biggest clones make up roughly 2.3%. The sample comprised blood. The receptors here all came from a man aged 45 to 65 in good health. Each CDR3 is given with its conserved first and last residue. A D gene is named only where the DNA matches it firmly. Not every row has a clone size; where given, it reads once, few, many or a size class.

V: TRBV15; J: TRBJ2-7; size: NA; D: TRBD2; CDR3: CATSLGLGGEQYF; DNA: TGTGCCACCAGCCTGGGACTAGGAGGCGAGCAGTACTTC
V: TRBV5-4; J: TRBJ2-1; size: NA; D: NA; CDR3: CASSLGGSSSYNEQFF; DNA: TGTGCCAGCAGCTTGGGGGGATCCTCCTCCTACAATGAGCAGTTCTTC
V: TRBV19; J: TRBJ2-1; size: NA; D: NA; CDR3: CASSIVGTVGNEQFF; DNA: TGTGCCAGTAGTATAGTAGGGACGGTAGGAAATGAGCAGTTCTTC
V: TRBV11-2; J: TRBJ2-5; size: NA; D: TRBD2; CDR3: CASSLGLAVWETQYF; DNA: TGTGCCAGCAGCTTGGGACTAGCAGTTTGGGAGACCCAGTACTTC
V: TRBV4-1; J: TRBJ2-7; size: NA; D: NA; CDR3: CASSQEQEQYF; DNA: TGCGCCAGCAGCCAAGAACAGGAGCAGTACTTC
V: TRBV2; J: TRBJ1-6; size: NA; D: NA; CDR3: CASSDQGSYNSPLHF; DNA: TGTGCCAGCAGTGACCAGGGTTCCTATAATTCACCCCTCCACTTT
V: TRBV28; J: TRBJ2-7; size: NA; D: NA; CDR3: CASTDWGAGNEQYF; DNA: TGTGCCAGCACCGATTGGGGGGCCGGGAACGAGCAGTACTTC
V: TRBV11-3; J: TRBJ2-4; size: NA; D: TRBD1; CDR3: CASSCKGAKIDIQYF; DNA: TGTGCCAGCAGCTGCAAGGGGGCTAAAATAGACATTCAGTACTTC
V: TRBV27; J: TRBJ2-5; size: NA; D: TRBD2; CDR3: CASSSRDYQRETQYF; DNA: TGTGCCAGCAGTTCTCGGGACTATCAGAGAGAGACCCAGTACTTC
V: TRBV4-1; J: TRBJ1-4; size: NA; D: NA; CDR3: CASSPGTNEKLFF; DNA: TGCGCCAGCAGCCCAGGAACCAATGAAAAACTGTTTTTT
V: TRBV24-1; J: TRBJ2-1; size: NA; D: NA; CDR3: CATSDPGGLSYNEQFF; DNA: TGTGCCACCAGTGACCCAGGGGGGCTCTCCTACAATGAGCAGTTCTTC
V: TRBV5-1; J: TRBJ2-7; size: NA; D: NA; CDR3: CASSLEYTYVSEQYF; DNA: TGCGCCAGCAGCTTGGAGTATACTTACGTCTCCGAGCAGTACTTC
V: TRBV6-6; J: TRBJ2-7; size: NA; D: NA; CDR3: CASINAPGPTSYEQYF; DNA: TGTGCCAGCATCAACGCCCCAGGGCCTACCTCCTACGAGCAGTACTTC
V: TRBV18; J: TRBJ2-1; size: NA; D: TRBD1; CDR3: CASSPLPTGGLNEQFF; DNA: TGTGCCAGCTCACCCTTACCGACAGGGGGCTTAAATGAGCAGTTCTTC
V: TRBV3-1/TRBV3-2; J: TRBJ1-4; size: NA; D: NA; CDR3: CASSHRVATNEKLFF; DNA: TGTGCCAGCAGCCACAGGGTTGCAACTAATGAAAAACTGTTTTTT
V: TRBV18; J: TRBJ1-3; size: few; D: NA; CDR3: CASSSRGRAGGNTIYF; DNA: TGTGCCAGCTCATCCAGAGGCAGGGCAGGCGGAAACACCATATATTTT
V: TRBV2; J: TRBJ1-1; size: NA; D: NA; CDR3: CASTPQGTHTEAFF; DNA: TGTGCCAGCACCCCACAGGGTACACACACTGAAGCTTTCTTT
V: TRBV5-8; J: TRBJ1-3; size: NA; D: NA; CDR3: CASSWGGSSGNTIYF; DNA: TGTGCCAGCAGCTGGGGGGGCAGCTCTGGAAACACCATATATTTT
V: TRBV9; J: TRBJ1-1; size: few; D: NA; CDR3: CASSYRTESEAFF; DNA: TGTGCCAGCAGCTATAGGACAGAATCTGAAGCTTTCTTT
V: TRBV2; J: TRBJ1-3; size: NA; D: NA; CDR3: CASSTEGNTIYF; DNA: TGTGCCAGCTCGACAGAAGGAAACACCATATATTTT
V: TRBV27; J: TRBJ2-3; size: NA; D: NA; CDR3: CASSSEKLGADTQYF; DNA: TGTGCCAGCAGTTCCGAAAAACTAGGCGCAGATACGCAGTATTTT
V: TRBV14; J: TRBJ1-6; size: NA; D: TRBD1; CDR3: CASRDRGPSPLHF; DNA: TGTGCCAGCAGAGACAGGGGGCCATCACCCCTCCACTTT